This T cell receptor (beta chain) was sequenced during a study of OX40 agonist ivuxolimab in advanced cancers. Profiled with immunoSEQ multiplex PCR; TCRdb holds only in-frame clones, not every one. The profile covers over 50,000 clones, with 80% to 85% appearing a single time and less than 5% taken by the ten largest. This CDR3 spans 12 amino acids. The germline gives CDR1 SQVTM, CDR2 ANQGSEA. The ends were cut back, 7 bases at V and 10 bases at J, with 14 bases in the middle. This clone turned up a few times. Sequencing was performed on CD4+ or CD8+ T cells sorted from blood, taken in a trial of the OX40 agonist ivuxolimab. The rearrangement uses TRBV29-1 and TRBJ1-6; a possible D gene is TRBD1 (5 bases). The clonotype was recovered from an adult with an advanced solid tumor such as melanoma, head and neck, liver or kidney cancer. The CDR3 region is CSAGGGESPLHF. The DNA of the CDR3 is TGCAGCGCGGGGGGAGGGGAATCACCCCTCCACTTT.